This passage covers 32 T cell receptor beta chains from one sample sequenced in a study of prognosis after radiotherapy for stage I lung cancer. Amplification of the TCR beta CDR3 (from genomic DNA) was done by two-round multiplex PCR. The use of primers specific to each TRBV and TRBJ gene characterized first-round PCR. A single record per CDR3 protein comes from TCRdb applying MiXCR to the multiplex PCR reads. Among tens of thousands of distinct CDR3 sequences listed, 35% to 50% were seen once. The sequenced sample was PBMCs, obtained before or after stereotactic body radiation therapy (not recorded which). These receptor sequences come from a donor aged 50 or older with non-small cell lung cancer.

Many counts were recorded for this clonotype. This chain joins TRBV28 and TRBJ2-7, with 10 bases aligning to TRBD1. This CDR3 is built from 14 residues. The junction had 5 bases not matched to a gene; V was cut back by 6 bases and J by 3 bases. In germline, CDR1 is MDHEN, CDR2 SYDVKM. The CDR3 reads CASSYGQGDYEQYF. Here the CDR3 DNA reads TGTGCCAGCAGCTACGGACAGGGGGACTACGAGCAGTACTTC. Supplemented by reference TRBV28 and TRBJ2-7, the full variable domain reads DVKVTQSSRYLVKRTGEKVFLECVQDMDHENMFWYRQDPGLGLRLIYFSYDVKMKEKGDIPEGYSVSREKKERFSLILESASTNQTSMYLCASSYGQGDYEQYFGPGTRLTVT.

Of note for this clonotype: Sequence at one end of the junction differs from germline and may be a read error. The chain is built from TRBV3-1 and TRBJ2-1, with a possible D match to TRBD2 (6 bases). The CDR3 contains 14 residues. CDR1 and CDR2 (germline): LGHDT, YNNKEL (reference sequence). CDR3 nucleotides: TGTGCCGGCAGCCAAGGAGGGTCCTACAATGAGCGGTTCTTC. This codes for CAGSQGGSYNERFF.

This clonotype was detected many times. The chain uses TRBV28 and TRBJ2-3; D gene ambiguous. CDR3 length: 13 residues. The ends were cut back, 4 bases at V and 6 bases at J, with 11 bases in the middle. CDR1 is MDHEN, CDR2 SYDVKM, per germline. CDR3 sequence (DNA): TGTGCCAGCAGTTCCCGCTTGGGGGATACGCAGTATTTT. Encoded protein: CASSSRLGDTQYF.

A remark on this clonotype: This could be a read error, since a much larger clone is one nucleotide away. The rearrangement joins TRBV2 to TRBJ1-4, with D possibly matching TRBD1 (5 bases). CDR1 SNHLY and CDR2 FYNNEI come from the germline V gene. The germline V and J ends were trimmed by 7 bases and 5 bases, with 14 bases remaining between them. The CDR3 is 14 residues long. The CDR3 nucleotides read TGTGCCAGCACCGTGGGAAAGGGGAATGAAAAACTGTTTTTT. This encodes CASTVGKGNEKLFF.

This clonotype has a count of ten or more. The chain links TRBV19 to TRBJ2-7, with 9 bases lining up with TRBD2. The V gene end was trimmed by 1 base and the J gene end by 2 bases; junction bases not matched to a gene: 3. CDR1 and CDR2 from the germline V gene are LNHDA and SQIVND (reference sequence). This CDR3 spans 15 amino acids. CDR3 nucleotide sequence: TGTGCCAGTAGTATAGCTAGCGGGACACCCTACGAGCAGTACTTC. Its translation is CASSIASGTPYEQYF.

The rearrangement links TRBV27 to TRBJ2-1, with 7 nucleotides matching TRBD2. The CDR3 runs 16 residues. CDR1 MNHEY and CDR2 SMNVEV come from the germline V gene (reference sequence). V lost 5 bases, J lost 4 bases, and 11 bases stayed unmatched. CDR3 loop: CASSHSGLGVYNEQFF. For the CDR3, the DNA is TGTGCCAGCAGTCACTCCGGACTAGGGGTATACAATGAGCAGTTCTTC.

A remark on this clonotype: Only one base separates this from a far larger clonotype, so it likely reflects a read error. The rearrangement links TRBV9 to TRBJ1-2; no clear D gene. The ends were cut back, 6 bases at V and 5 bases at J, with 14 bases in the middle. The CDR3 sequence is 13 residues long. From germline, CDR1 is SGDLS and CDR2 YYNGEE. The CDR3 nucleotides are TGTGCCAGCACCGGGGTGGACTTTTATGGCTACACCTTC. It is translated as CASTGVDFYGYTF.

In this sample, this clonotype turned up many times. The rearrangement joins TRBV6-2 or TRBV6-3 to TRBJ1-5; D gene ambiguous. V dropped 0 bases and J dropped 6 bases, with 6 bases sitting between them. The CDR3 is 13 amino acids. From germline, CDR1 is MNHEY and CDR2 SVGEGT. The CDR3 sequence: CASSYSNGQPQHF. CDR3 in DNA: TGTGCCAGCAGTTACTCGAATGGTCAGCCCCAGCATTTT.

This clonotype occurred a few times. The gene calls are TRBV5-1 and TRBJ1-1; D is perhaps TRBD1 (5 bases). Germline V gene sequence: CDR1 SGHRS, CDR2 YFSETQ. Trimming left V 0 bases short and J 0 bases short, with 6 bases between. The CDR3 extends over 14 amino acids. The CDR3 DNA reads TGCGCCAGCAGCTTGGCACAGGTGAACACTGAAGCTTTCTTT. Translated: CASSLAQVNTEAFF. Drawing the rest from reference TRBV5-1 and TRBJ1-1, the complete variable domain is KAGVTQTPRYLIKTRGQQVTLSCSPISGHRSVSWYQQTPGQGLQFLFEYFSETQRNKGNFPGRFSGRQFSNSRSEMNVSTLELGDSALYLCASSLAQVNTEAFFGQGTRLTVV.

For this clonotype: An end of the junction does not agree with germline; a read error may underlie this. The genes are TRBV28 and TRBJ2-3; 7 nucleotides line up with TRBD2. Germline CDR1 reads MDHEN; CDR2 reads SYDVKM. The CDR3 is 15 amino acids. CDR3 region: CDSSDLAEEGDTQYF. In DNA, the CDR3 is TGTGACAGCAGTGATCTAGCGGAAGAAGGAGATACGCAGTATTTT.

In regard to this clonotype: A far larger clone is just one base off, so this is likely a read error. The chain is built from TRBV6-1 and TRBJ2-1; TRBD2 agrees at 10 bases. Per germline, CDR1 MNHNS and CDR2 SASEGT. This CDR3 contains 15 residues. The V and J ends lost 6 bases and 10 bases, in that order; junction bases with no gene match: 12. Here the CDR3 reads CASSQRTSGPYEQFF. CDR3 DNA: TGTGCCAGCAGCCAGAGGACTAGCGGACCCTACGAGCAGTTCTTC.

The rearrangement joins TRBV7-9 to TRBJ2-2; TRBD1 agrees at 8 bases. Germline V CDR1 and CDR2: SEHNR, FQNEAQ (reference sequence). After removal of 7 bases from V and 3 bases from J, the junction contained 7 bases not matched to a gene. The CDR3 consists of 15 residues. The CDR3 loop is CASTRQGLDTGELFF. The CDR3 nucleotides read TGTGCCAGCACCAGACAGGGGTTGGACACCGGGGAGCTGTTTTTT.

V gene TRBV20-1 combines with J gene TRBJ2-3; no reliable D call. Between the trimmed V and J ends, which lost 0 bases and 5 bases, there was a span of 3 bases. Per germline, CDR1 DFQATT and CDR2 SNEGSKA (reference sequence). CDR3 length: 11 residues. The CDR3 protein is CSARERDTQYF. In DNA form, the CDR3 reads TGCAGTGCTAGAGAAAGAGATACGCAGTATTTT.

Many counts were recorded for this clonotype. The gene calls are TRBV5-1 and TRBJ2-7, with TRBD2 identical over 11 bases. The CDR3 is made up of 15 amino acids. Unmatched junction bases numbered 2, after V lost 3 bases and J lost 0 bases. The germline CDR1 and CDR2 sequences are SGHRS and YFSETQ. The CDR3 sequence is CASSWGLADSYEQYF. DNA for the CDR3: TGCGCCAGCAGCTGGGGACTAGCGGACTCCTACGAGCAGTACTTC. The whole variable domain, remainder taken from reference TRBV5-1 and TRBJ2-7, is KAGVTQTPRYLIKTRGQQVTLSCSPISGHRSVSWYQQTPGQGLQFLFEYFSETQRNKGNFPGRFSGRQFSNSRSEMNVSTLELGDSALYLCASSWGLADSYEQYFGPGTRLTVT.

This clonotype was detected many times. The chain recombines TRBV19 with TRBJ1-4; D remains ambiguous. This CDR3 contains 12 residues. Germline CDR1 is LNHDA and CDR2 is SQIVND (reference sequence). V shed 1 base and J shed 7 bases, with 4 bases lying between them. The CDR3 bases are TGTGCCAGTAGTATAGCGGGTGAAAAACTGTTTTTT. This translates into CASSIAGEKLFF.

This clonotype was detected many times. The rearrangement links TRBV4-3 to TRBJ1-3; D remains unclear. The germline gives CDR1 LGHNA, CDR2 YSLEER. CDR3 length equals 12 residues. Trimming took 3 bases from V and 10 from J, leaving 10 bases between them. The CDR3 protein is CASSHRGGTIYF. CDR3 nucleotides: TGCGCCAGCAGCCATCGGGGTGGGACCATATATTTT.

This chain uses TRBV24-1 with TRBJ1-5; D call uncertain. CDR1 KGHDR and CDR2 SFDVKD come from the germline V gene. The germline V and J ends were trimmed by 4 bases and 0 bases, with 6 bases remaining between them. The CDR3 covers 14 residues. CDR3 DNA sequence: TGTGCCACCAGTGAACACGGTAGCAATCAGCCCCAGCATTTT. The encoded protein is CATSEHGSNQPQHF.

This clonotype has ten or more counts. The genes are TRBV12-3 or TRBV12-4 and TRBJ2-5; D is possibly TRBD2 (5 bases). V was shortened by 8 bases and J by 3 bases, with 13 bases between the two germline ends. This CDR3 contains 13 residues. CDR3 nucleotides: TGTGCCAGCCAACCGGAGGAAAAAGAGACCCAGTACTTC. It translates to CASQPEEKETQYF.

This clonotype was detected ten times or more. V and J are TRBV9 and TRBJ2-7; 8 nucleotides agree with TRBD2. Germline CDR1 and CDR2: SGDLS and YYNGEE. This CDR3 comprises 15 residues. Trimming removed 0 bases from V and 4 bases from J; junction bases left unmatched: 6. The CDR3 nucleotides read TGTGCCAGCAGCGTAGTGGGGACTAGGGGGTACGAGCAGTACTTC. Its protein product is CASSVVGTRGYEQYF. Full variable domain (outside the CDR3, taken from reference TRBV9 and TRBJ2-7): DSGVTQTPKHLITATGQRVTLRCSPRSGDLSVYWYQQSLDQGLQFLIQYYNGEERAKGNILERFSAQQFPDLHSELNLSSLELGDSALYFCASSVVGTRGYEQYFGPGTRLTVT.

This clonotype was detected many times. CDR3 sequence reads: CASRDDIPETQYF. As DNA, the CDR3 is TGTGCCAGCAGAGATGACATTCCGGAGACCCAGTACTTC. The chain is built from TRBV2 and TRBJ2-5; no clear D gene. Trimming removed 6 bases from V and 5 bases from J, with 13 bases in between. Germline CDR1 and CDR2: SNHLY and FYNNEI. The CDR3 sequence is 13 residues long. Together with reference TRBV2 and TRBJ2-5, the CDR3 gives the full variable domain: EPEVTQTPSHQVTQMGQEVILRCVPISNHLYFYWYRQILGQKVEFLVSFYNNEISEKSEIFDDQFSVERPDGSNFTLKIRSTKLEDSAMYFCASRDDIPETQYFGPGTRLLVL.

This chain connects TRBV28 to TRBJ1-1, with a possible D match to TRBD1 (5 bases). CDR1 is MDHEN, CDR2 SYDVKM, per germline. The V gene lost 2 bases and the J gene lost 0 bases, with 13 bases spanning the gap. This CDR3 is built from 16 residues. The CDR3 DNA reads TGTGCCAGCAGTTTACTGTTGGGACCGTTGAACACTGAAGCTTTCTTT. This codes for CASSLLLGPLNTEAFF. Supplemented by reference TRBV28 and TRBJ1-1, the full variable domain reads DVKVTQSSRYLVKRTGEKVFLECVQDMDHENMFWYRQDPGLGLRLIYFSYDVKMKEKGDIPEGYSVSREKKERFSLILESASTNQTSMYLCASSLLLGPLNTEAFFGQGTRLTVV.

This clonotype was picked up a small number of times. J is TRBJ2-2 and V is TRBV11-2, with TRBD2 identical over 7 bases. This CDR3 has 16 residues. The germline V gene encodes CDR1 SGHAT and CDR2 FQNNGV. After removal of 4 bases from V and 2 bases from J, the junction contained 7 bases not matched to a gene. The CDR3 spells CASSYRLAANTGELFF. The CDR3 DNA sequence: TGTGCCAGCAGCTACCGACTAGCTGCCAACACCGGGGAGCTGTTTTTT.

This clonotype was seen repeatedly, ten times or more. CDR3: CAWSEGQWTEAFF. The CDR3 DNA is TGTGCCTGGAGTGAGGGACAGTGGACTGAAGCTTTCTTT. This chain uses TRBV30 with TRBJ1-1; 7 bases fit TRBD1. Germline assignment: CDR1 GTSNPN and CDR2 SVGIG (reference sequence). This CDR3 spans 13 amino acids. The V gene end was trimmed by 1 base and the J gene end by 5 bases; junction bases not matched to a gene: 4.

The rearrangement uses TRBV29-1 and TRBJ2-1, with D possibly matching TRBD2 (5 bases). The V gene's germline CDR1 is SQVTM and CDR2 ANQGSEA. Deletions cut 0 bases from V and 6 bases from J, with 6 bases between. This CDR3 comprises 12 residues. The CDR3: CSVEDRGNEQFF. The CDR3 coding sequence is TGCAGCGTTGAAGACCGGGGCAATGAGCAGTTCTTC.

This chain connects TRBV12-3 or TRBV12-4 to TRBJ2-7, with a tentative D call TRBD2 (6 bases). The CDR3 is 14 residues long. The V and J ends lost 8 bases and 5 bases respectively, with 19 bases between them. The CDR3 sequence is CASVRGTGDDEQYF. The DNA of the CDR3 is TGTGCCAGCGTCCGGGGGACGGGGGATGACGAGCAGTACTTC.

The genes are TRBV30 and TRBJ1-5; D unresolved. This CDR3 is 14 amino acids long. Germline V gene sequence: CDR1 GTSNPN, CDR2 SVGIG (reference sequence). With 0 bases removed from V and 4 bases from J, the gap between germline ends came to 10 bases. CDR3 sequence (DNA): TGTGCCTGGAGTGTAGATATGGGGAATCAGCCCCAGCATTTT. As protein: CAWSVDMGNQPQHF.

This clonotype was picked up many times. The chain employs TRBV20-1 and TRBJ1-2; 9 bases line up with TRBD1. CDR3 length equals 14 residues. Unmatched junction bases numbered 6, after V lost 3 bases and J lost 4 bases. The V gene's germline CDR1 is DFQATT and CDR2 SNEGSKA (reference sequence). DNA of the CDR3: TGCAGTGCTAGCCTCCGGACAGGGGCCTATGGCTACACCTTC. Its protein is CSASLRTGAYGYTF.

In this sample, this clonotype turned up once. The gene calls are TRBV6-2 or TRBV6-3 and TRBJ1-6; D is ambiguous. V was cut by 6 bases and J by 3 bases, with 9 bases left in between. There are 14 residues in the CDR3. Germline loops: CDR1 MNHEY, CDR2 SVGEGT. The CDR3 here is CASRSTNYNSPLHF. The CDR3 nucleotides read TGTGCCAGCAGGAGTACAAACTATAATTCACCCCTCCACTTT.

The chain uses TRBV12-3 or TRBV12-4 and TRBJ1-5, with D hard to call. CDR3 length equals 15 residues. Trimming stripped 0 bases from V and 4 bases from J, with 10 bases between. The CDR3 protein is CASSLAPDGNQPQHF. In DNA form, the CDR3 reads TGTGCCAGCAGTTTAGCCCCAGACGGGAATCAGCCCCAGCATTTT.

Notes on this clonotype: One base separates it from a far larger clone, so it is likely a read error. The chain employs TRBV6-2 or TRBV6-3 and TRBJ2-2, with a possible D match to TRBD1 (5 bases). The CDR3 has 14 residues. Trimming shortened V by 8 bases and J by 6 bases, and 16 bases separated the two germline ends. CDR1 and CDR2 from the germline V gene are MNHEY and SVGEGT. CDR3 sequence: CASWTWSLAGELFF. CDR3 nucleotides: TGTGCCAGCTGGACATGGTCTCTTGCCGGGGAGCTGTTTTTT.

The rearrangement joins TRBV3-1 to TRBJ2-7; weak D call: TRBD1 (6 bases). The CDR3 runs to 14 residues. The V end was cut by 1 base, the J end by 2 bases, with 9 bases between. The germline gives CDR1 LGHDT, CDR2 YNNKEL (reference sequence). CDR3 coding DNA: TGTGCCAGCAGCCAAGGACAGGCCACCTACGAGCAGTACTTC. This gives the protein CASSQGQATYEQYF.

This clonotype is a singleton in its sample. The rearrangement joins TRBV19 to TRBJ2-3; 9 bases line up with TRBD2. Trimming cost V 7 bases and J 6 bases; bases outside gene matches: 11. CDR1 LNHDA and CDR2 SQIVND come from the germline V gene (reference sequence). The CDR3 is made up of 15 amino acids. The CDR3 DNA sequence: TGTGCCAGTACACAGCGGGGCGGGAGGGTGGATACGCAGTATTTT. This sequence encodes CASTQRGGRVDTQYF.